These 17 T cell receptor beta chains came from one sample sequenced in a study of cytomegalovirus exposure and HLA in healthy donors. The PCR was carried out with 60 Vbeta primers and 13 Jbeta primers. Assay: immunoSEQ multiplex PCR; the TCRdb copy retains only in-frame clones and omits some. The sample carries 110,000 to 150,000 clones, 55% to 85% recorded once. Sequenced input: PBMCs. The receptor source for this set is a middle-aged man in good health and CMV-seronegative.

The chain carries TRBV4-3 and TRBJ2-7; 10 bases line up with TRBD1. In germline, CDR1 is LGHNA, CDR2 YSLEER. With V trimmed by 0 bases and J by 4 bases, 9 bases remained unmatched. There are 17 residues in the CDR3. The CDR3 sequence: CASSQEGYGTGDYEQYF. The CDR3 nucleotides are TGCGCCAGCAGCCAAGAGGGATACGGGACAGGGGATTACGAGCAGTACTTC.

The rearrangement links TRBV11-2 to TRBJ2-5, with D unclear. V lost 1 base, J lost 0 bases, and 6 bases lay in between. The CDR3 contains 14 residues. The germline V gene encodes CDR1 SGHAT and CDR2 FQNNGV. CDR3: CASSLGRYQETQYF. For the CDR3, the DNA is TGTGCCAGCAGCTTAGGCAGGTACCAAGAGACCCAGTACTTC.

V gene TRBV5-1 combines with J gene TRBJ1-2; TRBD1 might be the D (6 bases). The germline gives CDR1 SGHRS, CDR2 YFSETQ. This CDR3 has 15 amino acids. The V and J ends lost 4 bases and 10 bases respectively, with 23 bases between them. CDR3 DNA sequence: TGCGCCAGCAGCCCCCGTCGGACAGTTGCGGATATCTACACCTTC. Translation: CASSPRRTVADIYTF. The variable domain in full, completed from reference TRBV5-1 and TRBJ1-2, reads KAGVTQTPRYLIKTRGQQVTLSCSPISGHRSVSWYQQTPGQGLQFLFEYFSETQRNKGNFPGRFSGRQFSNSRSEMNVSTLELGDSALYLCASSPRRTVADIYTFGSGTRLTVV.

The rearrangement uses TRBV5-5 and TRBJ1-5; no definite D call. Germline CDR1 SGHKS, CDR2 YYEKEE (reference sequence). This CDR3 is 15 amino acids long. V was cut by 4 bases and J by 1 base, with 12 bases left in between. The CDR3 DNA reads as TGTGCCAGCAGCGGGCCACCTGTGAGCAATCAGCCCCAGCATTTT. It codes for CASSGPPVSNQPQHF.

V is TRBV7-8 and J is TRBJ2-7; 12 bases match TRBD2. The CDR3 is made up of 18 amino acids. Losses at the gene ends were 0 bases for V and 0 bases for J; bases not matched to a gene: 6. The germline V gene encodes CDR1 SGHVS and CDR2 FQNEAQ. Here the CDR3 DNA reads TGTGCCAGCAGCTTAGCGGTCCTAGCGGGGGGGAGCTCCTACGAGCAGTACTTC. This gives the protein CASSLAVLAGGSSYEQYF.

The J gene is TRBJ2-7, the V gene TRBV30, with D perhaps matching TRBD1 (6 bases). Looked up from germline, CDR1 is GTSNPN and CDR2 is SVGIG (reference sequence). This CDR3 is 13 amino acids long. Trimming removed 3 bases from V and 6 bases from J, with 15 bases in between. CDR3 bases: TGTGCCTGGAGGAACAAACAGGGCGCCGAGCAGTACTTC. Translated, it gives CAWRNKQGAEQYF.

This clone was detected only a few times. The V gene is TRBV29-1, the J gene TRBJ2-7, with 7 bases matching TRBD1. Germline-derived CDR1 and CDR2 are SQVTM and ANQGSEA. The CDR3 covers 14 residues. V lost 4 bases and J lost 6; bases outside the gene matches: 12. CDR3: CSVAQGRLRSEQYF. CDR3 bases: TGCAGCGTTGCACAGGGGAGATTACGGAGCGAGCAGTACTTC.

This rearrangement joins TRBV6-1 to TRBJ1-5, with 12 bases identical to TRBD1. In germline, CDR1 is MNHNS, CDR2 SASEGT. The CDR3 extends over 19 amino acids. V dropped 2 bases and J dropped 2; count of bases not matched to a gene: 10. CDR3: CASSEKGTGGRSGNQPQHF. The CDR3, as DNA: TGTGCCAGCAGTGAAAAAGGGACAGGGGGCAGGAGTGGCAATCAGCCCCAGCATTTT.

V is TRBV6-5 and J is TRBJ2-6, with TRBD2 matching 8 bases. This CDR3 is built from 14 residues. Unmatched junction bases numbered 5, after V lost 5 bases and J lost 8 bases. Germline CDR1 reads MNHEY; CDR2 reads SVGAGI. The CDR3 is CASSPGGGTNVLTF. The CDR3 DNA reads as TGTGCCAGCAGTCCGGGGGGGGGAACCAACGTCCTGACTTTC.

The rearrangement links TRBV19 to TRBJ2-1; 8 bases fit TRBD1. The length of the CDR3 is 15 residues. Trimming at V came to 6 bases and at J to 0 bases, leaving 4 bases not matched to a gene. Per the germline V gene, CDR1 is LNHDA and CDR2 is SQIVND (reference sequence). The CDR3 DNA follows: TGTGCCAGTAGCCTCCAGGGGGCCTCCTACAATGAGCAGTTCTTC. Translating it yields CASSLQGASYNEQFF. The variable domain in full, completed from reference TRBV19 and TRBJ2-1, reads DGGITQSPKYLFRKEGQNVTLSCEQNLNHDAMYWYRQDPGQGLRLIYYSQIVNDFQKGDIAEGYSVSREKKESFPLTVTSAQKNPTAFYLCASSLQGASYNEQFFGPGTRLTVL.

This sequence joins TRBV2 and TRBJ2-1, with TRBD2 matching over 7 bases. Germline V CDR1 and CDR2: SNHLY, FYNNEI. With 1 base clipped from V and 3 bases from J, the junction kept 9 bases outside the gene matches. The CDR3 loop spans 17 amino acids. In DNA, the CDR3 is TGTGCCAGCAGTGAAGGGGCTAGCGGCTCCCTCTACAATGAGCAGTTCTTC. It encodes CASSEGASGSLYNEQFF. Looking up the rest from reference TRBV2 and TRBJ2-1 gives the full variable domain: EPEVTQTPSHQVTQMGQEVILRCVPISNHLYFYWYRQILGQKVEFLVSFYNNEISEKSEIFDDQFSVERPDGSNFTLKIRSTKLEDSAMYFCASSEGASGSLYNEQFFGPGTRLTVL.

The V and J genes are TRBV18 and TRBJ1-4; 8 bases map to TRBD1. The CDR3 runs to 18 residues. CDR1 is KGHSH and CDR2 is LQKENI in the germline V gene. The V and J ends lost 4 bases and 6 bases, in that order; junction bases with no gene match: 16. CDR3 region: CASSLIQTGDPEDEKLFF. DNA of the CDR3: TGTGCCAGCTCACTCATTCAGACAGGGGACCCCGAAGATGAAAAACTGTTTTTT.

This clone came up a few times. In the same sample, other DNA sequences code for this CDR3. This sequence joins TRBV5-1 and TRBJ1-1; D may be TRBD1 (5 bases). V shed 4 bases and J shed 4 bases, with 11 bases lying between them. The CDR3 contains 13 residues. Germline V gene sequence: CDR1 SGHRS, CDR2 YFSETQ. The CDR3 region is CASSLSGGTEAFF. The CDR3 region has the DNA TGCGCCAGCAGCCTGTCCGGGGGCACTGAAGCTTTCTTT.

CDR3 DNA: TGTGCCAGCAGTCCGACGGGGAGCGGGAGGGCCCATGAGCAGTTCTTC. It translates to CASSPTGSGRAHEQFF. The rearrangement links TRBV6-6 to TRBJ2-1, with 10 bases fitting TRBD2. Germline values: CDR1 MNHNY, CDR2 SVGAGI (reference sequence). The J segment lost 8 bases and the V segment lost 5 bases, leaving 12 bases of the junction unmatched. There are 16 residues in the CDR3.

There are a few counts of this clone. The V gene is TRBV28, the J gene TRBJ2-7; 7 positions agree with TRBD1. V gave up 3 bases and J gave up 3 bases; unmatched junction bases: 8. From germline, CDR1 is MDHEN and CDR2 SYDVKM. The CDR3 loop spans 15 amino acids. The CDR3 loop is CASSFGWGQIYEQYF. The CDR3 bases are TGTGCCAGCAGTTTTGGTTGGGGACAGATCTACGAGCAGTACTTC.

The chain has TRBV6-5 and TRBJ2-3; 8 bases line up with TRBD2. J lost 5 bases, V lost 2 bases, and 6 bases had no gene match. CDR1 MNHEY and CDR2 SVGAGI come from the germline V gene. The CDR3 is 15 amino acids. The CDR3 reads CASSYRGGIGDTQYF. For the CDR3, the DNA is TGTGCCAGCAGTTACCGCGGGGGGATTGGAGATACGCAGTATTTT.

This clone was seen a single time. The chain is built from TRBV21-1 and TRBJ1-1; TRBD1 reflects the table's D call only, with no check against the DNA. TRBV21-1 is listed as a pseudogene. CDR3 size: 18 residues. CDR3 in DNA: TGTGCCAGCAGCTCCTGGACAGGGCCCCTCGGGGTGAACACTGAAGCTTTCTTT. Translation gives CASSSWTGPLGVNTEAFF.